A single sample is the source of the 20 T cell receptor beta chains below, sequenced in a study of cytomegalovirus exposure and HLA in healthy donors. The PCR had 60 Vbeta and 13 Jbeta primers. The table came from immunoSEQ multiplex PCR; TCRdb's copy has only in-frame clones and leaves some out. The sample consists of approximately 90,000 clones, 70% to 80% of them appearing once. Sequenced: PBMCs. These receptors originate from a man aged 30-40 years in good health and CMV-seronegative.

The rearrangement links TRBV4-1 to TRBJ2-7; 12 nucleotides agree with TRBD2. The CDR3 sequence is 17 residues long. V dropped 0 bases and J dropped 2; count of bases not matched to a gene: 5. Looked up from germline, CDR1 is MGHRA and CDR2 is YSYEKL. CDR3 protein: CASSQELAGGFPYEQYF. Written as DNA, the CDR3 is TGCGCCAGCAGCCAAGAACTAGCGGGAGGATTCCCCTACGAGCAGTACTTC.

V gene TRBV7-9 combines with J gene TRBJ1-5; D possibly corresponds to TRBD1 (5 bases). From germline, CDR1 is SEHNR and CDR2 FQNEAQ (reference sequence). Trimming removed 2 bases at V and 5 bases at J, with 10 bases between. The CDR3 sequence is 14 residues long. This chain's CDR3 is CASSLQGTDQPQHF. In nucleotides, the CDR3 is TGTGCCAGCAGCTTACAGGGCACGGATCAGCCCCAGCATTTT. The full variable domain, completed using reference TRBV7-9 and TRBJ1-5, is DTGVSQNPRHKITKRGQNVTFRCDPISEHNRLYWYRQTLGQGPEFLTYFQNEAQLEKSRLLSDRFSAERPKGSFSTLEIQRTEQGDSAMYLCASSLQGTDQPQHFGDGTRLSIL.

This clone has a single count. The CDR3 DNA reads TGTGCCAGCAGTTCATCGCGGACAGGGACGGACTATGGCTACACCTTC. Amino acid sequence: CASSSSRTGTDYGYTF. V and J are TRBV6-5 and TRBJ1-2; 8 bases line up with TRBD1. Germline CDR1 is MNHEY and CDR2 is SVGAGI. The CDR3 sequence is 16 residues long. V shed 4 bases and J 3 bases; nucleotides not matched to a gene: 10.

This clone was found a few times. The chain has TRBV11-2 and TRBJ1-3, with 9 bases fitting TRBD1. The V segment lost 5 bases and the J segment 4 bases; nucleotides outside the gene matches: 6. CDR1 is SGHAT and CDR2 is FQNNGV in the germline V gene. This CDR3 is 15 amino acids long. The CDR3 region has the DNA TGTGCCAGCAGCCCAGGGACAGGGCAAGGAAACACCATATATTTT. This encodes CASSPGTGQGNTIYF.

This chain links TRBV5-1 with TRBJ1-2; no definite D call. Trimming left V 0 bases short and J 3 bases short, with 9 bases between. The CDR3 is 14 residues long. Germline V gene lookup returns CDR1 SGHRS and CDR2 YFSETQ. CDR3 sequence: CASSLARGYYGYTF. The CDR3 DNA is TGCGCCAGCAGCTTGGCCAGAGGCTACTATGGCTACACCTTC.

The genes are TRBV6-6 and TRBJ2-6; TRBD2 is a possible D gene (5 bases). Trimming took 0 bases from V and 2 from J, leaving 5 bases between them. CDR3 size: 15 residues. CDR1 is MNHNY and CDR2 is SVGAGI in the germline V gene (reference sequence). The CDR3 loop is CASSYSRAGANVLTF. DNA for the CDR3: TGTGCCAGCAGTTACTCGAGGGCTGGGGCCAACGTCCTGACTTTC.

The V gene is TRBV11-3, the J gene TRBJ2-2; 11 bases align to TRBD1. The junction had 10 bases not matched to a gene; V was cut back by 5 bases and J by 5 bases. The CDR3 is 17 residues long. Germline values: CDR1 SGHNT, CDR2 YENEEA. The CDR3 sequence: CASSPGQGAGSTGELFF. The CDR3 bases are TGTGCCAGCAGCCCAGGACAGGGGGCGGGGTCGACCGGGGAGCTGTTTTTT.

The chain joins TRBV4-2 to TRBJ2-7, with a tentative D call TRBD1 (6 bases). Germline assignment: CDR1 LGHNA and CDR2 YNFKEQ. CDR3 length: 15 residues. The V gene lost 0 bases and the J gene lost 6 bases, with 15 bases spanning the gap. Written as DNA, the CDR3 is TGTGCCAGCAGCCAAGACCCCCGGGCAGGGGTCGAGCAGTACTTC. Amino acid sequence: CASSQDPRAGVEQYF.

The chain has TRBV6-5 and TRBJ1-3, with 7 bases lining up with TRBD1. Germline V CDR1 and CDR2: MNHEY, SVGAGI. The J segment lost 4 bases and the V segment lost 2 bases, leaving 5 bases of the junction unmatched. The CDR3 sequence is 15 residues long. CDR3 region: CASSYTRTGGNTIYF. CDR3 DNA: TGTGCCAGCAGTTACACAAGGACAGGCGGAAACACCATATATTTT.

This clone was recorded only once. This chain joins TRBV10-1 and TRBJ2-1; 8 nucleotides align to TRBD2. The J segment lost 8 bases and the V segment lost 6 bases, leaving 12 bases of the junction unmatched. This CDR3 contains 15 residues. Germline lookup yields CDR1 WNHNN and CDR2 SYGVQD (reference sequence). In DNA, the CDR3 is TGCGCCAGCAGCGACTCCGGGACTAGGCACGATGAGCAGTTCTTC. Translation gives CASSDSGTRHDEQFF.

CDR3 amino acids: CASSQLPPGRSYEQYF. The DNA of the CDR3 is TGCGCCAGCAGCCAGCTCCCGCCCGGGAGGTCCTACGAGCAGTACTTC. The rearrangement uses TRBV5-1 and TRBJ2-7; TRBD2 aligns across 7 bases. J was trimmed by 1 base and V by 4 bases; bases with no gene match: 11. Germline V gene sequence: CDR1 SGHRS, CDR2 YFSETQ. CDR3 length equals 16 residues.

The V gene is TRBV7-8, the J gene TRBJ2-7, with a possible D match to TRBD2 (6 bases). The CDR3 spans 15 residues. Germline V CDR1 and CDR2: SGHVS, FQNEAQ. The V gene lost 1 base and the J gene lost 1 base, with 11 bases spanning the gap. The CDR3 protein is CASSLVAAQSYEQYF. CDR3 DNA: TGTGCCAGCAGCTTAGTAGCGGCACAATCCTACGAGCAGTACTTC. The full variable domain, rest sourced from reference TRBV7-8 and TRBJ2-7, is GAGVSQSPRYKVAKRGQDVALRCDPISGHVSLFWYQQALGQGPEFLTYFQNEAQLDKSGLPSDRFFAERPEGSVSTLKIQRTQQEDSAVYLCASSLVAAQSYEQYFGPGTRLTVT.

The chain links TRBV29-1 to TRBJ2-7; D is perhaps TRBD1 (6 bases). The ends were cut back, 3 bases at V and 5 bases at J, with 14 bases in the middle. The CDR3 spans 13 residues. Germline loops: CDR1 SQVTM, CDR2 ANQGSEA. The CDR3 sequence: CSVEADRSDEQYF. The CDR3 DNA is TGCAGCGTTGAGGCTGACAGGTCCGACGAGCAGTACTTC.

The chain has TRBV5-1 and TRBJ1-1; no clear D gene. CDR1 and CDR2 from the germline V gene are SGHRS and YFSETQ. CDR3 length equals 13 residues. V lost 4 bases and J 5 bases, leaving 12 bases between the germline ends. Here the CDR3 reads CASSQSPRTEAFF. The CDR3 DNA reads as TGCGCCAGCAGCCAATCCCCTAGGACTGAAGCTTTCTTT.

This clone was recorded a few times. The chain is built from TRBV9 and TRBJ1-3, with D unresolved. CDR1 and CDR2 from the germline V gene are SGDLS and YYNGEE. The V end lost 0 bases, the J end lost 1 base, and 5 bases lay between the germline ends. CDR3 length: 14 residues. The CDR3: CASSVETSGNTIYF. Written as DNA, the CDR3 is TGTGCCAGCAGCGTAGAGACATCTGGAAACACCATATATTTT. Based on the CDR3 plus reference TRBV9 and TRBJ1-3, the full variable domain is DSGVTQTPKHLITATGQRVTLRCSPRSGDLSVYWYQQSLDQGLQFLIQYYNGEERAKGNILERFSAQQFPDLHSELNLSSLELGDSALYFCASSVETSGNTIYFGEGSWLTVV.

The CDR3 loop is CASSVGQGYNSPLHF. CDR3 bases: TGTGCCAGCAGCGTAGGACAGGGGTATAATTCACCCCTCCACTTT. The V gene is TRBV9, the J gene TRBJ1-6, with 8 nucleotides matching TRBD1. Germline CDR1 reads SGDLS; CDR2 reads YYNGEE. The CDR3 has 15 residues. The trim removed 0 bases at V and 4 bases at J, leaving 0 bases unmatched. Full variable domain (rest looked up from reference TRBV9 and TRBJ1-6): DSGVTQTPKHLITATGQRVTLRCSPRSGDLSVYWYQQSLDQGLQFLIQYYNGEERAKGNILERFSAQQFPDLHSELNLSSLELGDSALYFCASSVGQGYNSPLHFGNGTRLTVT.

This clone was detected only a few times. The J gene is TRBJ2-3, the V gene TRBV10-1; 8 nucleotides line up with TRBD2. The CDR3 runs 13 residues. V shed 5 bases and J 4 bases; nucleotides not matched to a gene: 2. The germline CDR1 and CDR2 sequences are WNHNN and SYGVQD (reference sequence). As DNA, the CDR3 is TGCGCCAGCAGTCGAGCGGGAGCAGATACGCAGTATTTT. This codes for CASSRAGADTQYF.

The V call is TRBV10-3, the J call TRBJ2-3; a possible D gene is TRBD1 (5 bases). The length of the CDR3 is 15 residues. Trimming took off 2 bases at V and 2 bases at J, with 11 bases between the two ends. CDR1 ENHRY and CDR2 SYGVKD come from the germline V gene. The CDR3 DNA is TGTGCCATCAGTGAGGCACAGGAGACCACAGATACGCAGTATTTT. Its translation: CAISEAQETTDTQYF.

The chain employs TRBV27 and TRBJ1-5; possible D gene TRBD1, 6 bases. This CDR3 contains 15 residues. Germline assignment: CDR1 MNHEY and CDR2 SMNVEV (reference sequence). The V end lost 5 bases, the J end lost 0 bases, and 11 bases lay between the germline ends. The CDR3 spells CASSTDRGSNQPQHF. The CDR3 DNA follows: TGTGCCAGCAGTACGGACAGAGGTAGCAATCAGCCCCAGCATTTT.

The J gene is TRBJ2-5, the V gene TRBV15; 13 bases are shared with TRBD2. V gave up 0 bases and J gave up 5 bases; unmatched junction bases: 6. Per germline, CDR1 LNHNV and CDR2 YYDKDF (reference sequence). This CDR3 contains 17 residues. DNA for the CDR3: TGTGCCACCAGCAGAGAAACTAGCGGGAGGGCCGGGGAGACCCAGTACTTC. It codes for CATSRETSGRAGETQYF.